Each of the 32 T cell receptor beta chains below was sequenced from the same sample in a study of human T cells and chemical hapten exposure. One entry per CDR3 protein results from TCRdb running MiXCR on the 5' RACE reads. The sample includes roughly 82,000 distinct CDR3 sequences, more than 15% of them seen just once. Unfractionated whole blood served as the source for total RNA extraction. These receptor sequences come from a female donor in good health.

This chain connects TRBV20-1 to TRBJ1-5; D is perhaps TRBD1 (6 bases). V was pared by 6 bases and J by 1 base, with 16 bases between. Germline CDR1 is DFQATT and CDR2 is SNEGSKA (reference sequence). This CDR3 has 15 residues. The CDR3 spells CSATGGGRSNQPQHF. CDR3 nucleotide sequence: TGCAGTGCCACCGGGGGCGGACGGAGCAATCAGCCCCAGCATTTT.

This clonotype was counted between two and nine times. Here the CDR3 DNA reads TGTGCCAGTAGTATCGATCTCAACACAGATACGCAGTATTTT. Its protein product is CASSIDLNTDTQYF. This chain connects TRBV19 to TRBJ2-3; D call uncertain. The CDR3 consists of 14 residues. Germline V CDR1 and CDR2: LNHDA, SQIVND (reference sequence). Trimming cost V 3 bases and J 2 bases, with 9 bases left between them.

CDR3 sequence (DNA): TGTGCCAGCAGAACCAGCGTAGCGGTTCTCCGGACAGATACGCAGTATTTT. Its protein is CASRTSVAVLRTDTQYF. The chain carries TRBV6-6 and TRBJ2-3, with D possibly matching TRBD2 (6 bases). V dropped 6 bases and J dropped 3 bases, with 22 bases sitting between them. The CDR3 consists of 17 residues. Germline assignment: CDR1 MNHNY and CDR2 SVGAGI (reference sequence).

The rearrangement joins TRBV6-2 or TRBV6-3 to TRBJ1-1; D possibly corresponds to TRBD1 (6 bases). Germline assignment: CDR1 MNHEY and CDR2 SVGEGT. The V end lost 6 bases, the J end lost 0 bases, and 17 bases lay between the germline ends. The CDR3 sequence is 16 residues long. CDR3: CASRELQGRLNTEAFF. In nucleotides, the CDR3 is TGTGCCAGCAGGGAGCTTCAGGGGCGTTTGAACACTGAAGCTTTCTTT.

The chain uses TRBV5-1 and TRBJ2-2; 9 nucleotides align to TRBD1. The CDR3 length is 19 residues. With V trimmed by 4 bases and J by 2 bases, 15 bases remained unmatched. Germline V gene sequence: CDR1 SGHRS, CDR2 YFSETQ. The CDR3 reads CASSHKWPGQGINTGELFF. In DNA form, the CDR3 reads TGCGCCAGCAGCCACAAATGGCCGGGACAGGGCATAAACACCGGGGAGCTGTTTTTT.

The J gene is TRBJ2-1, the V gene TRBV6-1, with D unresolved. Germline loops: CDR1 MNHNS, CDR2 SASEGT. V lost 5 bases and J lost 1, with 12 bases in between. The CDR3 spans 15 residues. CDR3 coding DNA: TGTGCCAGCAGTCTATGGGCAGGATCCTACAATGAGCAGTTCTTC. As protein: CASSLWAGSYNEQFF.

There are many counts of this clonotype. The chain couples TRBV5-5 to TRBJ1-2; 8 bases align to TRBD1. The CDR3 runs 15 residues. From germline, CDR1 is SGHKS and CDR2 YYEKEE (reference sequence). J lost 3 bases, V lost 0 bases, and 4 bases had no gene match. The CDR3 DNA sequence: TGTGCCAGCAGCTTGGGACAGGGGTTGGACTATGGCTACACCTTC. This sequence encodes CASSLGQGLDYGYTF.

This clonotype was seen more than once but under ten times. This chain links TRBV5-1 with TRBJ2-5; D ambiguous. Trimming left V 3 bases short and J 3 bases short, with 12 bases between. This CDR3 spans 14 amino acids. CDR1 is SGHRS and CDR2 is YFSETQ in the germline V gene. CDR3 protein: CASSYSSQKETQYF. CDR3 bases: TGCGCCAGCAGCTATAGCAGCCAAAAAGAGACCCAGTACTTC. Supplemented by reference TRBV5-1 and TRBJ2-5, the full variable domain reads KAGVTQTPRYLIKTRGQQVTLSCSPISGHRSVSWYQQTPGQGLQFLFEYFSETQRNKGNFPGRFSGRQFSNSRSEMNVSTLELGDSALYLCASSYSSQKETQYFGPGTRLLVL.

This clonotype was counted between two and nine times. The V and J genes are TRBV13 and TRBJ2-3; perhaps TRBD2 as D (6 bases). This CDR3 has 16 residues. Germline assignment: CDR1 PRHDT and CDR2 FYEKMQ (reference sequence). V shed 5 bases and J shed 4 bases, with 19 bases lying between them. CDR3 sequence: CASSTSGTPGADTQYF. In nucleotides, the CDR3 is TGTGCCAGCAGCACCTCCGGGACGCCGGGGGCAGATACGCAGTATTTT.

CDR3 in DNA: TGTGCCAGCAGCCACCCTCGGACAGTGGGGGGCGAGCAGTACTTC. This translates into CASSHPRTVGGEQYF. V is TRBV7-9 and J is TRBJ2-7; TRBD1 or TRBD2 may be the D gene (6 bases each). Trimming pared 5 bases from V and 6 bases from J, leaving 20 bases between. This CDR3 region has 15 residues. Germline-derived CDR1 and CDR2 are SEHNR and FQNEAQ (reference sequence).

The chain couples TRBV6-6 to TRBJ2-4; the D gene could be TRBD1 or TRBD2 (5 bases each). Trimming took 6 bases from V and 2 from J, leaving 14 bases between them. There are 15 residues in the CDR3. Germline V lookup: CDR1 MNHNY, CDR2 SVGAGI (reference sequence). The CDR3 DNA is TGTGCCAGCAGCCCCGTGGGGGTGTCCAAAAACATTCAGTACTTC. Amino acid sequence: CASSPVGVSKNIQYF.

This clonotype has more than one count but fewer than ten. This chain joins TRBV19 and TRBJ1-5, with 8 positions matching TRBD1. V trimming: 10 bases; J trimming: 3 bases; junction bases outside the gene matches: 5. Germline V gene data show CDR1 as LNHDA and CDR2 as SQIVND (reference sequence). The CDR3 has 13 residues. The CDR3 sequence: CATGDRTNQPQHF. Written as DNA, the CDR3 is TGTGCCACTGGGGACAGGACCAATCAGCCCCAGCATTTT.

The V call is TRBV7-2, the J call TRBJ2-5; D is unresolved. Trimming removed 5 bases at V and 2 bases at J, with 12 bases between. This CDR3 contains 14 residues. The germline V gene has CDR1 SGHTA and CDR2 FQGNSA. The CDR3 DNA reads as TGTGCCAGCAGCCCTAAGACGGCGCAAGAGACCCAGTACTTC. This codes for CASSPKTAQETQYF. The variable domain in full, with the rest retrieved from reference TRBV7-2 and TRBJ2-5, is GAGVSQSPSNKVTEKGKDVELRCDPISGHTALYWYRQSLGQGLEFLIYFQGNSAPDKSGLPSDRFSAERTGGSVSTLTIQRTQQEDSAVYLCASSPKTAQETQYFGPGTRLLVL.

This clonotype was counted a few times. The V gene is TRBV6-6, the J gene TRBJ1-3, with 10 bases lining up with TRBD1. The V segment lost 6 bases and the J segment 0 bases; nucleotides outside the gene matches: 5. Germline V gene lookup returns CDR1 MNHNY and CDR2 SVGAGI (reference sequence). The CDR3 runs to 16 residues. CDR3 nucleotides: TGTGCCAGCAGAGGGGACAGGGGCCGCTCTGGAAACACCATATATTTT. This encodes CASRGDRGRSGNTIYF.

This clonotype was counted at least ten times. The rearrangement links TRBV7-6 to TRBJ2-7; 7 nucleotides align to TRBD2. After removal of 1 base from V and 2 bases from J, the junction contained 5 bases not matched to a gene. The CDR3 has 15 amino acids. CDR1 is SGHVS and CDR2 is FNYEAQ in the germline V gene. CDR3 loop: CASSLVGGLAYEQYF. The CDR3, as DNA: TGTGCCAGCAGCTTAGTTGGCGGACTAGCCTACGAGCAGTACTTC.

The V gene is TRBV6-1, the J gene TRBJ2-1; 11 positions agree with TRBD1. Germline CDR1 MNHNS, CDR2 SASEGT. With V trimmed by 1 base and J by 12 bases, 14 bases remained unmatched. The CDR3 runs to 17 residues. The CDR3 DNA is TGTGCCAGCAGTGAAGGGTGGGGACAGGGGGACCCGGTAAGGCAGTTCTTC. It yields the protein CASSEGWGQGDPVRQFF.

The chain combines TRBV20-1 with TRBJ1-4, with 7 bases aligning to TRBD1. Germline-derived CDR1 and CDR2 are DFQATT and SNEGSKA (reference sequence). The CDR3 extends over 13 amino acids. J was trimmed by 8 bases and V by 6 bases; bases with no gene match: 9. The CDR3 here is CSAKDRVREKLFF. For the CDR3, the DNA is TGCAGTGCAAAAGACAGGGTACGAGAAAAACTGTTTTTT.

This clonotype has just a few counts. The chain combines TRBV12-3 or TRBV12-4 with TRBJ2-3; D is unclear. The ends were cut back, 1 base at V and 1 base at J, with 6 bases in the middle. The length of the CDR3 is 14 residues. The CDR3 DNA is TGTGCCAGCAGTTTAGAACTACGCACAGATACGCAGTATTTT. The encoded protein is CASSLELRTDTQYF.

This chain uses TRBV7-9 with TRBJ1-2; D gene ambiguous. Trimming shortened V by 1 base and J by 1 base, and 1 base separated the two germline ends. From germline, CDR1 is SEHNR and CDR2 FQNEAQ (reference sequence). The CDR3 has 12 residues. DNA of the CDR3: TGTGCCAGCAGCTTAGATAACTATGGCTACACCTTC. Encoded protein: CASSLDNYGYTF.

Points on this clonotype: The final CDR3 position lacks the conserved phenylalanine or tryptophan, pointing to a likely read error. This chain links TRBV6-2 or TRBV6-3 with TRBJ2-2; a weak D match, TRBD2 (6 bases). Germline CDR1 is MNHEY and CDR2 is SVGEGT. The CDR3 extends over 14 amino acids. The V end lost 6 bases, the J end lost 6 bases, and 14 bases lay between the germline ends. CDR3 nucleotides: TGTGCCAGCAGAAGGGGCTCGGGGGCCGGGGAGCTGTTTTTG. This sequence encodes CASRRGSGAGELFL.

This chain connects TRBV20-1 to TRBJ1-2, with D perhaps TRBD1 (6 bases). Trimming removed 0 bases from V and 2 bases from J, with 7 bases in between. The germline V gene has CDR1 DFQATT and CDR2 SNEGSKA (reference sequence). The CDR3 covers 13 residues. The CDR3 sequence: CSAREGQNYGYTF. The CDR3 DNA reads TGCAGTGCTAGAGAGGGACAAAACTATGGCTACACCTTC.

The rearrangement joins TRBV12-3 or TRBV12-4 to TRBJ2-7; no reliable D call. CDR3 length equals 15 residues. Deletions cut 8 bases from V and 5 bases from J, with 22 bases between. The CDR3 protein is CASVLGSGGSDEQYF. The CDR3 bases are TGTGCCAGCGTCTTAGGGTCCGGCGGATCGGACGAGCAGTACTTC.

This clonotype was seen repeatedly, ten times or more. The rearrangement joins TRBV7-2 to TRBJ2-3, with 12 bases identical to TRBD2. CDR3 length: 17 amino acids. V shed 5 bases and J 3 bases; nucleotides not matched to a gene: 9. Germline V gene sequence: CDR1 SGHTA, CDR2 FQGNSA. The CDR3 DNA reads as TGTGCCAGCAGCACCCGATCCACTAGCGGGAGGACAGATACGCAGTATTTT. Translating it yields CASSTRSTSGRTDTQYF.

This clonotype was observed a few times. The chain's CDR3 is CASSLGDRGREKLFF. DNA of the CDR3: TGTGCCAGCAGTTTAGGGGACAGGGGGCGGGAAAAACTGTTTTTT. The chain links TRBV12-3 or TRBV12-4 to TRBJ1-4; 12 positions agree with TRBD1. After removal of 1 base from V and 8 bases from J, the junction contained 2 bases not matched to a gene. This CDR3 spans 15 amino acids.

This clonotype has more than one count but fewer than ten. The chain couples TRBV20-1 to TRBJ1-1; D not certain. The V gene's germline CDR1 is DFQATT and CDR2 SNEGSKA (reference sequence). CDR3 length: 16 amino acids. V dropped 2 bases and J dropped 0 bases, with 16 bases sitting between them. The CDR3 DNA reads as TGCAGTGCTAGAAAATCTGGGCGGCTCCTGAACACTGAAGCTTTCTTT. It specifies CSARKSGRLLNTEAFF.

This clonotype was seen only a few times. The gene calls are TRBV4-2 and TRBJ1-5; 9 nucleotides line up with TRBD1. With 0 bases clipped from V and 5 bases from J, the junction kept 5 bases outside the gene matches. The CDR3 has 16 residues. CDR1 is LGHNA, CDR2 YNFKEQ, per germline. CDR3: CASSQDGGQGHQPQHF. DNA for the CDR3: TGTGCCAGCAGCCAAGATGGGGGACAGGGTCATCAGCCCCAGCATTTT.

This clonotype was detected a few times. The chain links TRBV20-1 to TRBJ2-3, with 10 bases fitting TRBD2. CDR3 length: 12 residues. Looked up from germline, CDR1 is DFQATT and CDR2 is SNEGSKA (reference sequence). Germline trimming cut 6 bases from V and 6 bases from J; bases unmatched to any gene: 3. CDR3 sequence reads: CSAASGSDTQYF. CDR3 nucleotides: TGCAGTGCCGCTAGCGGGAGCGATACGCAGTATTTT.

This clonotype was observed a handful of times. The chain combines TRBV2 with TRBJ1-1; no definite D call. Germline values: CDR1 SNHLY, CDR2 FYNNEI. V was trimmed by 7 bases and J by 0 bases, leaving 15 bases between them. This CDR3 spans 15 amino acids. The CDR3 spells CASTTARAMNTEAFF. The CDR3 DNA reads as TGTGCCAGCACCACCGCGCGGGCGATGAACACTGAAGCTTTCTTT.

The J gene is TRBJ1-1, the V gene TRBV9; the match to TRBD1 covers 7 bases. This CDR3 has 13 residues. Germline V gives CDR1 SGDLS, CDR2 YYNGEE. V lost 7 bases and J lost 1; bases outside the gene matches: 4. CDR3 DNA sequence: TGTGCCAGCGGAGGACAGGCGAACACTGAAGCTTTCTTT. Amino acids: CASGGQANTEAFF. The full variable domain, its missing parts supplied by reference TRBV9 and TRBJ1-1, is DSGVTQTPKHLITATGQRVTLRCSPRSGDLSVYWYQQSLDQGLQFLIQYYNGEERAKGNILERFSAQQFPDLHSELNLSSLELGDSALYFCASGGQANTEAFFGQGTRLTVV.

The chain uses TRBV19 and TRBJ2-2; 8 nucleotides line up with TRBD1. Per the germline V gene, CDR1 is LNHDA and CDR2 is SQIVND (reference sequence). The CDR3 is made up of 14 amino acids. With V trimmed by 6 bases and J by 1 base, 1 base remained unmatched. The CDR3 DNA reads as TGTGCCAGTAGCGGGACAGGGAACACCGGGGAGCTGTTTTTT. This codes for CASSGTGNTGELFF. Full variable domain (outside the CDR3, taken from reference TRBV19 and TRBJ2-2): DGGITQSPKYLFRKEGQNVTLSCEQNLNHDAMYWYRQDPGQGLRLIYYSQIVNDFQKGDIAEGYSVSREKKESFPLTVTSAQKNPTAFYLCASSGTGNTGELFFGEGSRLTVL.

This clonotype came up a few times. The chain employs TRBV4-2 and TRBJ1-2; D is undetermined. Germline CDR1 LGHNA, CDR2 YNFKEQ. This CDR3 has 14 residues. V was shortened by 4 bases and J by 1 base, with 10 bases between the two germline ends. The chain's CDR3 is CASSRPRDNYGYTF. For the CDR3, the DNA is TGTGCCAGCAGCCGCCCCCGGGATAACTATGGCTACACCTTC.

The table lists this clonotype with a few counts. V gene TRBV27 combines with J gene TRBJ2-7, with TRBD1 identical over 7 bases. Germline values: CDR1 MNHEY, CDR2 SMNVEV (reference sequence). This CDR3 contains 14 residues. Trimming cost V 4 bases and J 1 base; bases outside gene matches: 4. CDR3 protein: CASSCRDSSYEQYF. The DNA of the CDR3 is TGTGCCAGCAGTTGTCGGGACAGTTCCTACGAGCAGTACTTC.